This T cell receptor beta chain was documented in a study of T cell responses to AZD1222 COVID-19 vaccine. V was pared by 2 bases and J by 4 bases, with 8 bases between. This CDR3 contains 14 residues. Germline CDR1 and CDR2: SEHNR and FQNEAQ (reference sequence). Measured with immunoSEQ multiplex PCR; TCRdb has only the in-frame clones, and not every one. The repertoire holds 120,000 to 150,000 clones, about nine tenths seen once, with about 5% in the top ten. The receptor was derived from an adult in good health. V is TRBV7-9 and J is TRBJ1-4, with no clear D. This specimen consisted of peripheral blood, obtained on day 0 of AZD1222 vaccination. CDR3 sequence reads: CASSLSQYNEKLFF. CDR3 nucleotide sequence: TGTGCCAGCAGCTTATCACAGTATAATGAAAAACTGTTTTTT.